The present entry profiles one T cell receptor beta chain with its context. Its recognized antigen is unknown. No base quality values were provided; no much bigger clone lies one nucleotide off. Ophthalmopathy patients had moderately to severely active disease, Clinical Activity Score of at least 3, NOSPECS grade of at least 4, and disease duration under 3 months. Patients with other autoimmune diseases, uncontrolled infections, pregnancy or lactation were excluded from the study. Clinical symptoms, serum thyroxine, TRAb, thyroid ultrasound and orbital computed tomography formed the basis of the diagnosis. Using Ficoll-Paque density gradient centrifugation, PBMCs were isolated from about 9.2 ml of fresh peripheral blood. Total RNA was extracted using Trizol reagent, and RNA quality was checked on an Agilent 2100 Bioanalyzer. Inclusive of the bounding cysteine and phenylalanine, the CDR3 is 13 residues long. Here the CDR3 DNA is all that survives: 39 bases in frame from base 1. CDR1 and CDR2 are read off the germline V gene (reference sequence) as DFQATT and SNEGSKA. Unmatched junction bases come to 8, with V trimmed by 3 bases and J by 6 bases.

TCR beta CDR3 regions were amplified from RNA transcripts for repertoire sequencing. The first round of RT-PCR was done with HTBI primers and the Qiagen OneStep RT-PCR kit, and was followed by a second round of multiplex PCR, then size selection and purification. Libraries were sequenced paired-end with 100 bp reads on an Illumina HiSeq2000. Per the source publication's procedure: SOAPnuke was used to process the reads, throwing out any read that had adapters, had uncalled bases, had a mean Phred below 15, or lacked an exact constant-primer or identifier match. COPE v1.2.5 was used to merge the high-quality paired reads. Each unique nucleotide sequence was treated as a clonotype, and MiTCR v1.1 was used to align the clonotypes to the IMGT TRB V, D and J references. The analysis was limited to V-J combinations with a frequency above 0.0001, which together covered 99.2% of repertoires. For each V-J combination, a TCR clonal expansion and chaos score was defined as the ratio of F50 clonal expansion to chaos observed in the TCRdist matrix. Welch's t-statistics and random forest were used to narrow the features down to 10 to 15 V-J combinations, which were then fed into a naive Bayes classifier. The similarity between thyroid and blood repertoires was quantified using the Morisita-Horn index. TCRdb reanalyzed the raw reads on its own, using fastp at Q25 for trimming and MiXCR for clone calling, and kept in-frame beta chains. Identical CDR3 protein sequences are pooled into one entry, listed with their most common genes and DNA. None of the V and J calls come from the authors' own analysis; TCRdb made them. In this sample the table shows under 250,000 distinct CDR3 sequences, 20% to 25% of which occur a single time. The top ten clones comprise under 55% of the sample.

This sample stems from a study of Graves' ophthalmopathy and Graves' hyperthyroidism (dated by TCRdb to about 2018). Regarding the complete study: Peripheral blood was collected at initial diagnosis, before any treatment. To explore V-J signatures distinguishing ophthalmopathy from hyperthyroidism, a discovery set of about a hundred patients (about 44 ophthalmopathy, 57 stable hyperthyroidism) was enrolled. In roughly 6 hyperthyroidism patients, T-cell repertoires of thyroid tissue and blood were compared. Once sampling was done, hyperthyroidism patients were given methimazole at a starting dose of 30 mg daily, while ophthalmopathy patients were given high-dose intravenous methylprednisolone. In total, approximately 130 blood samples were TCR-sequenced: 40 to 45 ophthalmopathy, some 75 hyperthyroidism and roughly 17 hyperthyroidism-to-ophthalmopathy patients. The 100 discovery patients were divided at random into training and test sets in a 7:3 ratio. To tell Graves' ophthalmopathy apart from Graves' hyperthyroidism, and to predict which patients would progress to ophthalmopathy, the study relied on TCR beta repertoire signatures. For independent validation, a separate cohort was made up of 18 hyperthyroidism patients plus 17 patients who later progressed from hyperthyroidism to ophthalmopathy.

General study outcomes and caveats: No statistical method was used to predetermine the sample size, and group allocation was not hidden from the investigators. The 13-signature model separated ophthalmopathy from stable hyperthyroidism with 87.88% sensitivity and approximately 83% specificity in cross-validation, and 80%/75% in the test set. In validation, the model predicted ophthalmopathy progression with about 71% sensitivity and roughly 72% specificity; some 13 predicted patients were CT-confirmed with GO in a median of approximately six months. Most expanded thyroid clonotypes with frequency above 0.001 were also detected in blood, suggesting blood repertoires may reflect the thyroid immune response.

The sequenced sample consisted of peripheral blood. The chain was built from TRBV20-1 and TRBJ2-7; TRBD1 aligns with 7 central bases. This TCR was recovered from a woman in her 50s with Graves' ophthalmopathy. Donor details come from another sample of the same person, matched by shared clones. At the DNA level, the sequence is TGCAGTGCTAGTGCTCAGGGGGTAGGCGAGCAGTACTTC. The resulting protein is CSASAQGVGEQYF.